The 10 T cell receptor beta chains in this list originate from one sample, sequenced in a study of T cell responses to AZD1222 COVID-19 vaccine. Some clones are missing from TCRdb's copy, which holds only in-frame ones; the method was immunoSEQ multiplex PCR. The table shows approximately 120,000 clones, with about 89% occurring only once. Sequenced here: peripheral blood, sampled on day 0 of AZD1222 vaccination. These receptors came from an adult in good health.

This chain uses TRBV28 with TRBJ1-5; 7 bases match TRBD1. This CDR3 is 14 amino acids long. The germline V gene encodes CDR1 MDHEN and CDR2 SYDVKM. With V trimmed by 6 bases and J by 3 bases, 5 bases remained unmatched. CDR3 residues: CASRLGQPNQPQHF. The CDR3 nucleotides read TGTGCCAGCAGGTTGGGACAGCCCAATCAGCCCCAGCATTTT.

J is TRBJ2-5 and V is TRBV5-6; D tentatively reads TRBD1 or TRBD2 (5 bases each). The length of the CDR3 is 19 residues. The germline CDR1 and CDR2 sequences are SGHDT and YYEEEE. V shed 2 bases and J shed 1 base, with 24 bases lying between them. The CDR3 here is CASSFFRDGLRRGQETQYF. The CDR3 DNA reads TGTGCCAGCAGCTTTTTCCGGGACGGACTCAGACGGGGCCAAGAGACCCAGTACTTC. The variable domain in full, completed from reference TRBV5-6 and TRBJ2-5, reads DAGVTQSPTHLIKTRGQQVTLRCSPKSGHDTVSWYQQALGQGPQFIFQYYEEEERQRGNFPDRFSGHQFPNYSSELNVNALLLGDSALYLCASSFFRDGLRRGQETQYFGPGTRLLVL.

V usage is TRBV30 and J usage is TRBJ1-1; 8 nucleotides align to TRBD1. The trim removed 1 base at V and 1 base at J, leaving 5 bases unmatched. The V gene's germline CDR1 is GTSNPN and CDR2 SVGIG (reference sequence). The CDR3 is made up of 15 amino acids. The CDR3 is CAWSARTGWNTEAFF. CDR3 sequence (DNA): TGTGCCTGGAGTGCCAGGACAGGGTGGAACACTGAAGCTTTCTTT.

This sequence joins TRBV5-4 and TRBJ1-2, with TRBD1 matching over 8 bases. The CDR3 runs to 14 residues. J gave up 4 bases and V 4 bases, and 6 bases lay outside the gene matches. Germline values: CDR1 SGHNT, CDR2 YYREEE (reference sequence). The chain's CDR3 is CASSEGQESYGYTF. The CDR3, as DNA: TGTGCCAGCAGCGAGGGACAGGAGAGCTATGGCTACACCTTC.

The chain links TRBV29-1 to TRBJ2-4; D is undetermined. Germline CDR1 SQVTM, CDR2 ANQGSEA. This CDR3 is built from 12 residues. Trimming cost V 5 bases and J 1 base, with 6 bases left between them. CDR3 region: CSVWTAKNIQYF. In DNA, the CDR3 is TGCAGCGTTTGGACGGCCAAAAACATTCAGTACTTC.

This chain joins TRBV10-3 and TRBJ1-1, with D hard to call. There are 13 residues in the CDR3. Germline V CDR1 and CDR2: ENHRY, SYGVKD. Trimming took off 8 bases at V and 0 bases at J, with 10 bases between the two ends. This CDR3 reads CAIARVLNTEAFF. Here the CDR3 DNA reads TGTGCCATCGCTCGGGTTTTGAACACTGAAGCTTTCTTT.

The chain uses TRBV9 and TRBJ2-2; 8 bases fit TRBD2. V shed 0 bases and J 4 bases; nucleotides not matched to a gene: 5. CDR3 size: 16 residues. Germline CDR1 is SGDLS and CDR2 is YYNGEE. CDR3 in amino acids: CASSVAASGPTGELFF. CDR3 bases: TGTGCCAGCAGCGTAGCGGCTAGCGGGCCCACCGGGGAGCTGTTTTTT. Full variable domain (remainder filled in from reference TRBV9 and TRBJ2-2): DSGVTQTPKHLITATGQRVTLRCSPRSGDLSVYWYQQSLDQGLQFLIQYYNGEERAKGNILERFSAQQFPDLHSELNLSSLELGDSALYFCASSVAASGPTGELFFGEGSRLTVL.

V is TRBV6-6 and J is TRBJ2-7, with 7 nucleotides matching TRBD2. CDR1 and CDR2 (germline): MNHNY, SVGAGI (reference sequence). This CDR3 contains 14 residues. V lost 6 bases, J lost 7 bases, and 12 bases stayed unmatched. CDR3 DNA: TGTGCCAGCAGCCGACTAGCAGGCTACGTAGAGCAGTACTTC. Protein sequence: CASSRLAGYVEQYF.

The rearrangement joins TRBV29-1 to TRBJ1-2, with 8 bases aligning to TRBD1. CDR1 and CDR2 from the germline V gene are SQVTM and ANQGSEA. V shed 7 bases, J shed 6 bases, and the junction held 13 bases outside the gene matches. This CDR3 has 14 amino acids. CDR3 sequence (DNA): TGCAGCGGCCAGTCCTTGACAGGGGTGAATGGCTACACCTTC. Translation gives CSGQSLTGVNGYTF.

V and J are TRBV13 and TRBJ2-3, with D tentatively TRBD2 (6 bases). The CDR3 contains 15 residues. Germline-derived CDR1 and CDR2 are PRHDT and FYEKMQ (reference sequence). Trimming took off 5 bases at V and 0 bases at J, with 12 bases between the two ends. The DNA for the CDR3 is TGTGCCAGCAGCCTCCAGACTAGTAGCACAGATACGCAGTATTTT. This sequence encodes CASSLQTSSTDTQYF.